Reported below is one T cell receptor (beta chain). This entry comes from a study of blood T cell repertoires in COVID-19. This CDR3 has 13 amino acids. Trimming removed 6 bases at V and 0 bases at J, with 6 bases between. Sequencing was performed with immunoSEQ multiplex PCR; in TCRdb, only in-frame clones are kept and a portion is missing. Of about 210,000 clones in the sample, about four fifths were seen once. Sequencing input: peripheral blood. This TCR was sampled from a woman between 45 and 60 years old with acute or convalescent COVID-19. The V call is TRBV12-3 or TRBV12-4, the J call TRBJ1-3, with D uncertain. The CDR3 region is CASRANSGNTIYF. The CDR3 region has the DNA TGTGCCAGCAGGGCCAACTCTGGAAACACCATATATTTT.